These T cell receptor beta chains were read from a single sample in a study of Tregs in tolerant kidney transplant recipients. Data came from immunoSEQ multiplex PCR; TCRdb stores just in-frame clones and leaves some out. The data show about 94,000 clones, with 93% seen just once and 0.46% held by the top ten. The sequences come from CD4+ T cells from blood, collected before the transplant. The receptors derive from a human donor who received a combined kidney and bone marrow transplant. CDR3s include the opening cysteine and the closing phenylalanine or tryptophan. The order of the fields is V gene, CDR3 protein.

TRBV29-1 CSVGGYSNQPQHF
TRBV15 CATSSWGQPETNTDTQYF
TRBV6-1 CASNRRGGDYEQYF
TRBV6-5 CASSFRTGSETQYF
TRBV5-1 CASSLEDSRKKLFF
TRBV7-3 CASSPKRGLNTGELFF
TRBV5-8 CASSPKAVRTEAFF
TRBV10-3 CAISDSPRGQPQHF
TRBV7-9 CASSLGLAGAPGELFF
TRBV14 CASSQLTGTGDRDEQFF
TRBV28 CASSGGFTGELFF
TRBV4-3 CASSRSRGTTYEQYF
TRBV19 CASSSRDSYEQYF
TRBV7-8 CASSASGRTLTKNIQYF
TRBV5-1 CASSPTGVSETQYF
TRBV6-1 CATGTSYSGANVLTF
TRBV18 CASSQDRWTNQPQHF
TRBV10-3 CAISEGIGNTIYF
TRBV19 CASKGQPSSTDTQYF
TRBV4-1 CASSQGTGVNTEAFF
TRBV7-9 CASSLGASRSTDTQYF
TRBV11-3 CASSLGLARTDTQYF
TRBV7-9 CASSLTGGGTEAFF
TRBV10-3 CAISEVRDLYYNEQFF
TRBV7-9 CASSQTSGRAPGYEQYF
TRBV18 CASSPKDRYEQYF
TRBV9 CASSVATGSYEQYF
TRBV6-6 CASRNRGRDGYTF
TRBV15 CATSGVRQGAEAFF
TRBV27 CASSPDRVDYEQYF
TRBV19 CASSIAGQGRHGYTF
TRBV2 CASSEDRAYEQYF
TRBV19 CASSAGYSSYNSPLHF
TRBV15 CATTRTPGTALYGYTF
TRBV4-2 CASSPRGKINIQYF
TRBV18 CASSPKMRQRSGNTIYF
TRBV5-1 CASRRTGGGRFTGELFF
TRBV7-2 CASSLALGRGVLTEAFF
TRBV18 CASSPETPNQPQHF
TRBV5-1 CASSFRGLGGRNTGELFF
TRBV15 CATSSGTSGVTDTQYF
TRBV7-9 CASSLGGNEKLFF